This paragraph covers one TCR beta chain sequence. No antigen is known for it. The CDR3 has 13 amino acids. CDR1 and CDR2 (germline): LNHDA, SQIVND (reference sequence). V lost 5 bases and J lost 4, with 11 bases in between. The data are from a study of Ad26.COV2.S vaccination and SARS-CoV-2 variants. On the study more broadly: Ad26.COV2.S given intramuscularly, once or twice 56 days apart.

General study findings and limits: Measurement of non-spike TCR breadth gave similar results in vaccine and placebo recipients.

This table comes from immunoSEQ multiplex PCR, and its TCRdb copy is limited to in-frame clones, with some not included. The data contain around 320,000 clones, 85% to 90% of them singletons. Sample treatment: some 20 received Ad26.COV2.S at low or high dose, single or two shots; about 5 received placebo; per-sample allocation not given. All samples were drawn on day 63, counting from the first vaccine or placebo injection. This vaccine is an Ad26 vector that expresses the Wuhan-strain SARS-CoV-2 spike. The receptor was isolated from a person between 18 and 60 years old who received the Ad26.COV2.S COVID-19 vaccine or a placebo. V and J are TRBV19 and TRBJ1-2; no firm D call. The sample consisted of peripheral blood, taken in a trial of Ad26.COV2.S vaccine versus placebo. As DNA, the CDR3 is TGTGCCAGTAGTCCCAATCTCAGCTATGGCTACACCTTC. Protein sequence: CASSPNLSYGYTF. Together with reference TRBV19 and TRBJ1-2, the CDR3 gives the full variable domain: DGGITQSPKYLFRKEGQNVTLSCEQNLNHDAMYWYRQDPGQGLRLIYYSQIVNDFQKGDIAEGYSVSREKKESFPLTVTSAQKNPTAFYLCASSPNLSYGYTFGSGTRLTVV.